The sequence of this TCR beta chain was determined in a study of cytomegalovirus exposure and HLA in healthy donors. Whole-study results and caveats: High sensitivity and specificity were reportedly achieved when the classifier diagnosed cytomegalovirus status. As immune exposure information, only CMV serostatus was available.

The PCR was carried out with 60 Vbeta primers and 13 Jbeta primers. Generated by immunoSEQ multiplex PCR, the TCRdb table keeps only in-frame clones and is missing some. The repertoire holds about 160,000 clones, roughly 80% seen once, with 2.2% in the top ten. The V gene's germline CDR1 is ENHRY and CDR2 SYGVKD. This CDR3 comprises 12 residues. Between the trimmed V and J ends, which lost 6 bases and 8 bases, there was a span of 13 bases. Of note for this clone: Its antigen is undetermined.

The genes are TRBV10-3 and TRBJ1-2; weak D call: TRBD1 (6 bases). This clonotype was obtained from a man over 45 in good health and CMV-seropositive. Source material: PBMCs. CDR3 residues: CAISKTGRGYTF. In DNA, the CDR3 is TGTGCCATCAGCAAAACAGGGAGAGGCTACACCTTC.